Following are 7 T cell receptor beta chains from one sample sequenced in a study of cytomegalovirus exposure and HLA in healthy donors. Amplification used 60 Vbeta primers and 13 Jbeta primers. Measured with immunoSEQ multiplex PCR; TCRdb has only the in-frame clones, and not every one. The listing records about 96,000 clones. The sample was PBMCs. The receptors were gathered from a woman younger than 45 in good health and CMV-seronegative.

The chain uses TRBV18 and TRBJ1-1; 9 bases map to TRBD1. V dropped 3 bases and J dropped 5; count of bases not matched to a gene: 7. The CDR3 consists of 15 residues. Germline assignment: CDR1 KGHSH and CDR2 LQKENI. The CDR3 here is CASSPLTGGGTEAFF. The CDR3 DNA follows: TGTGCCAGCTCACCCCTGACAGGGGGGGGTACTGAAGCTTTCTTT.

DNA for the CDR3: TGTGCCAGCAGCTTATCGGGGGGGGCAGGGGGAGATGGCTACACCTTC. This codes for CASSLSGGAGGDGYTF. The J gene is TRBJ1-2, the V gene TRBV7-2, with TRBD1 identical over 7 bases. Germline V CDR1 and CDR2: SGHTA, FQGNSA. V shed 2 bases, J shed 6 bases, and the junction held 12 bases outside the gene matches. The CDR3 totals 16 residues.

V usage is TRBV29-1 and J usage is TRBJ1-1; D not certain. Germline loops: CDR1 SQVTM, CDR2 ANQGSEA. Trimming cost V 1 base and J 6 bases, with 12 bases left between them. The CDR3 extends over 13 amino acids. The CDR3 here is CSVEGPGSAEAFF. CDR3 DNA: TGCAGCGTTGAAGGTCCGGGGAGCGCTGAAGCTTTCTTT.

The J gene is TRBJ2-2, the V gene TRBV11-3; TRBD2 agrees at 8 bases. This CDR3 has 15 amino acids. Per germline, CDR1 SGHNT and CDR2 YENEEA. The trim removed 5 bases at V and 5 bases at J, leaving 7 bases unmatched. CDR3: CASSPGGGRTGELFF. The CDR3 bases are TGTGCCAGCAGCCCCGGGGGGGGGAGAACCGGGGAGCTGTTTTTT.

The V call is TRBV7-9, the J call TRBJ1-4; 9 nucleotides agree with TRBD1. The CDR3 has 14 residues. The V segment lost 5 bases and the J segment 4 bases; nucleotides outside the gene matches: 2. CDR1 is SEHNR, CDR2 FQNEAQ, per germline (reference sequence). The CDR3 reads CASSPGQGNEKLFF. The CDR3 region has the DNA TGTGCCAGCAGCCCGGGACAGGGTAATGAAAAACTGTTTTTT.

The chain employs TRBV29-1 and TRBJ2-7; the match to TRBD1 covers 11 bases. Losses at the gene ends were 6 bases for V and 4 bases for J; bases not matched to a gene: 11. Germline V CDR1 and CDR2: SQVTM, ANQGSEA. The CDR3 is 15 amino acids. CDR3 sequence (DNA): TGCAGCGTAGAAACTCCGGGACAGGGGGATTACGAGCAGTACTTC. This encodes CSVETPGQGDYEQYF.

The chain employs TRBV21-1 and TRBJ2-6; the table's D call of TRBD1 was not tested on the DNA. TRBV21-1 has pseudogene status. This CDR3 is built from 17 residues. The CDR3 here is CASSMGRLGTGSNVLTF. The CDR3 coding sequence is TGTGCCAGCAGCATGGGAAGGCTCGGGACAGGGTCAAACGTCCTGACTTTC.